This T cell receptor (beta chain) was found in a study of shared clonotypes between healthy human individuals. Deep was the level used in running the assay. Repertoires were generated with immunoSEQ multiplex PCR, while TCRdb's copy carries only in-frame clones and drops some. The sample consists of approximately 980,000 clones, around 80% of them appearing once. Splitting of CD4+ cells produced CD45RA+ naive and CD45RA-negative memory subsets. The sequence was obtained from a man aged 18 to 30 in good health. The sample consisted of memory CD4+ T cells sorted from blood. Indicated subset: CD45RA-negative fraction.

The CDR3 reads CASSPQLAATYEQYF. DNA of the CDR3: TGTGCCAGCAGCCCCCAACTAGCGGCCACCTACGAGCAGTACTTC. The chain is built from TRBV13 and TRBJ2-7, with TRBD2 matching over 8 bases. V dropped 5 bases and J dropped 2; count of bases not matched to a gene: 8. The CDR3 runs to 15 residues. Germline V CDR1 and CDR2: PRHDT, FYEKMQ (reference sequence).